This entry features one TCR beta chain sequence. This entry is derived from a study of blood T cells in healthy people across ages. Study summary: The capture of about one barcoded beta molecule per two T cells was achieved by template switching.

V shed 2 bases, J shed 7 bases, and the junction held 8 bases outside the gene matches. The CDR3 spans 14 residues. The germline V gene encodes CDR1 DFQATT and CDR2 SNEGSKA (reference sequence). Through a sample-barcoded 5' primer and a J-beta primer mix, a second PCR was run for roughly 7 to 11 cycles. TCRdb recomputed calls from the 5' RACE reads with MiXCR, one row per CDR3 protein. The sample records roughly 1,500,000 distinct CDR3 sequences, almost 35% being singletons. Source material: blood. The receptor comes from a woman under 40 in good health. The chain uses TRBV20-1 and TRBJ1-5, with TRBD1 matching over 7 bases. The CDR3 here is CSARPIRGGQPQHF. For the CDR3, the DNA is TGCAGTGCTAGACCTATCAGGGGGGGACAGCCCCAGCATTTT.